A single sample is the source of the 7 T cell receptor beta chains below, sequenced in a study of vaccination and CD4 T cells after COVID-19. Described treatment: approximately 9-day PBMC culture with coronavirus spike peptide pools or control peptides (ViraFEST assay). Sequenced with the Oncomine TCR Beta short-read assay was DNA taken from cultured CD4+ T cells. One entry per CDR3 protein results from TCRdb running MiXCR on the PCR reads. The repertoire consists of some 4,600 distinct CDR3 sequences, with roughly 44% occurring once and the leading ten covering 40% to 45%. No antigen has been assigned to these receptors. Sequenced material: CD4+ T cells from blood, cultured in vitro. These receptors came from a human donor who had recovered from COVID-19.

This clonotype was counted a few times. V and J are TRBV6-1 and TRBJ1-2; D unclear. The CDR3 contains 14 residues. Trimming took off 9 bases at V and 2 bases at J, with 16 bases between the two ends. Germline V gives CDR1 MNHNS, CDR2 SASEGT. The CDR3 nucleotides are TGTGCCAGTACCCCAGGACCGCTAAACTATGGCTACACCTTC. Encoded protein: CASTPGPLNYGYTF.

This clonotype appeared a few times. The chain couples TRBV7-9 to TRBJ1-1, with D perhaps TRBD1 (5 bases). Trimming cost V 11 bases and J 3 bases, with 16 bases left between them. Per the germline V gene, CDR1 is SEHNR and CDR2 is FQNEAQ (reference sequence). CDR3 length: 13 residues. The CDR3 spells CAYKGREDTEAFF. Written as DNA, the CDR3 is TGTGCCTATAAGGGGCGGGAGGACACTGAAGCTTTCTTT.

The gene calls are TRBV5-4 and TRBJ1-1, with D unresolved. Germline CDR1 is SGHNT and CDR2 is YYREEE (reference sequence). The CDR3 covers 16 residues. V lost 0 bases to trimming and J lost 1 base, with 13 bases between them. CDR3 DNA: TGTGCCAGCAGCTTGGCCGGGTGGGATAGGAACACTGAAGCTTTCTTT. It translates to CASSLAGWDRNTEAFF.

This clonotype has a handful of counts. The V gene is TRBV6-2 or TRBV6-3, the J gene TRBJ1-3, with D uncertain. V lost 6 bases to trimming and J lost 4 bases, with 13 bases between them. Germline CDR1 and CDR2: MNHEY and SVGEGT. This CDR3 region has 14 residues. The CDR3 DNA reads TGTGCCAGCAGCAACACCCGCTTGGGAAACACCATATATTTT. Translated, it gives CASSNTRLGNTIYF.

Sample share makes this clonotype large. The chain's CDR3 is CAISDAAVYGYTF. The DNA for the CDR3 is TGTGCCATCAGTGACGCGGCAGTCTATGGCTACACCTTC. The rearrangement links TRBV10-3 to TRBJ1-2; D gene uncertain. V lost 3 bases and J 4 bases, leaving 9 bases between the germline ends. The CDR3 length is 13 residues. Germline V gene sequence: CDR1 ENHRY, CDR2 SYGVKD.

The chain is built from TRBV11-2 and TRBJ1-5; D possibly corresponds to TRBD1 (5 bases). Germline CDR1 is SGHAT and CDR2 is FQNNGV. The V gene lost 5 bases and the J gene lost 7 bases, with 15 bases spanning the gap. This CDR3 comprises 14 residues. CDR3 sequence (DNA): TGTGCCAGCAGCCCAACGGGGGTAGGGCAGCCCCAGCATTTT. It yields the protein CASSPTGVGQPQHF.

The chain is built from TRBV7-2 and TRBJ2-3; D unclear. This CDR3 contains 15 residues. Germline loops: CDR1 SGHTA, CDR2 FQGNSA. Trimming pared 5 bases from V and 4 bases from J, leaving 16 bases between. The CDR3 reads CASSPIQARSDTQYF. The CDR3 coding sequence is TGTGCCAGCAGCCCGATACAAGCGCGCTCAGATACGCAGTATTTT.